The T cell receptor beta chain under discussion was sequenced for a study of identical twins. Whole-study results and caveats: Cord blood beta clonotypes present at high abundance carried fewer insertions; no such pattern appeared in memory repertoires. Potential partial confounding of zero-insertion analyses by invariant MAIT and iNKT cells was noted.

This clonotype has only a few counts. Its antigen is currently unknown. Template switching, a step in the protocol, added a universal primer site, and cDNA carried unique molecular identifiers. Each CDR3 protein is one row after TCRdb ran MiXCR on the 5' RACE reads. The table has about 200,000 distinct CDR3 sequences, roughly 7.5% seen once. The J segment lost 1 base and the V segment lost 4 bases, leaving 18 bases of the junction unmatched. This CDR3 comprises 19 residues. CDR1 is SGHAT, CDR2 FQNNGV, per germline. The same data also contributed to another study, on yellow fever vaccine responses in identical twins. That publication notes: Reportedly, the response of twins' T cells to the vaccine seemed partly convergent, partly personalized.

The sample comprised memory (CD45RO+) T cells sorted from blood. The TCR comes from a woman in her late teens or twenties in good health. J is TRBJ1-1 and V is TRBV11-2, with TRBD1 matching 7 bases. The DNA of the CDR3 is TGTGCCAGCAGCTCTGGCCCCGGACAGGCGTTAATTGGGAACACTGAAGCTTTCTTT. This gives the protein CASSSGPGQALIGNTEAFF.